This T cell receptor (beta chain) comes out of a study of OX40 agonist ivuxolimab in advanced cancers. For the study at large: Clinicians treated patients with ivuxolimab, an agonistic anti-OX40 (CD134) antibody. The mean age was 60 years, ranging from about 20 to 79, with roughly four fifths of participants male.

V was trimmed by 5 bases and J by 5 bases, leaving 15 bases between them. CDR3 size: 14 residues. Germline V lookup: CDR1 SGHNT, CDR2 YENEEA. General observations from the study: On average, CD8+ T cells had more expanded clones than CD4+. What antigens the expanded peripheral T cells recognized was never established.

In the case of this clone: The antigen is undetermined.

Data came from immunoSEQ multiplex PCR; TCRdb stores just in-frame clones and leaves some out. The table shows 50,000 to 70,000 clones, with 65% to 85% occurring only once. V and J are TRBV11-3 and TRBJ2-5; the D is unclear. The input for sequencing was CD4+ or CD8+ T cells sorted from blood, taken in a trial of the OX40 agonist ivuxolimab. This TCR came from an adult with an advanced solid tumor such as melanoma, head and neck, liver or kidney cancer. Written as DNA, the CDR3 is TGTGCCAGCAGCCCCAGTGGGGTGAGGGAGACCCAGTACTTC. Its translation is CASSPSGVRETQYF.